The rows below give T cell receptor beta chains drawn from one sample of a study of OX40 agonist ivuxolimab in advanced cancers. The repertoire was sequenced with immunoSEQ multiplex PCR; TCRdb's copy has only in-frame clones and lacks some. The table has about 79,000 clones, more than 85% seen once. This material consisted of CD4+ or CD8+ T cells sorted from blood, taken in a trial of the OX40 agonist ivuxolimab. These receptors originate from an adult with an advanced solid tumor such as melanoma, head and neck, liver or kidney cancer. The CDR3 runs from the conserved cysteine through the conserved F or W. D genes are given only for firm matches. The size field is filled for only some rows; it gives once, few, many or a size class.

NA,TRBJ2-2,NA,TRBV11-2,TGTGCCAGCAGCTTATTGGGCACCGGGGAGCTGTTTTTT,CASSLLGTGELFF
NA,TRBJ2-2,NA,TRBV6-4,TGTGCCAGCAGTCCGCGACCCGGAGGGGAGCTGTTTTTT,CASSPRPGGELFF
TRBD1,TRBJ2-7,NA,TRBV19,TGTGCCAGTAGTAACTATCCGGGACAGGGGTTCTACGAGCAGTACTTC,CASSNYPGQGFYEQYF
NA,TRBJ1-2,few,TRBV10-3,TGTGCCATCAGTGATGACAGGCTGTTAAGCTACACCTTC,CAISDDRLLSYTF
NA,TRBJ2-7,NA,TRBV28,TGTGCCAGCAGTCAATTACTTTACGAGCAGTACTTC,CASSQLLYEQYF
NA,TRBJ1-1,NA,TRBV30,TGTGCCTGGAGCCCCTCTACAACGAACACTGAAGCTTTCTTT,CAWSPSTTNTEAFF
TRBD1,TRBJ1-1,NA,TRBV18,TGTGCCAGCTCAACGACGGGACAGGGTTTTCGTCGCACTGAAGCTTTCTTT,CASSTTGQGFRRTEAFF
TRBD1,TRBJ2-6,NA,TRBV9,TGTGCCAGCAGCCTTTTTCGACAGGGGTCTGGGGCCAACGTCCTGACTTTC,CASSLFRQGSGANVLTF
TRBD1,TRBJ1-1,NA,TRBV9,TGTGCCAGCAGCGTTACAGGGGGGTCGGAGGAAGCTTTCTTT,CASSVTGGSEEAFF
TRBD2,TRBJ2-1,NA,TRBV7-7,TGTGCTAGCAGCCTAAAACGGGAAGGACTAGCCGAGTACAATGAGCAGTTCTTC,CASSLKREGLAEYNEQFF
NA,TRBJ1-2,NA,TRBV4-1,TGCGCCAGCAGCCAAGCCCCCGGTGGGGTCGACTATGGCTACACCTTC,CASSQAPGGVDYGYTF
NA,TRBJ2-3,NA,TRBV11-1,TGTGCCAGCAGCTTACACAGGATCGTCACAGATACGCAGTATTTT,CASSLHRIVTDTQYF
TRBD1,TRBJ1-2,NA,TRBV7-9,TGTGCCAGCAGCCGCGAGGTGGAGGGGGCAAATGGCTACACCTTC,CASSREVEGANGYTF